The 23 T cell receptor beta chains listed next were all sequenced from one sample in a study of CD8+ T cells in alopecia areata. cDNA serving as the sequencing template came from extracted, reverse transcribed RNA. Sequencing used immunoSEQ multiplex PCR; TCRdb keeps in-frame clones, though not all of them. Among fewer than 250,000 clones listed, less than 45% were seen once. Treatment of the sample: oral pan-JAK inhibitor, 5-10 mg twice daily. Source: CD4+ T cells sorted from blood, taken at approximately week 30, from a patient treated with tofacitinib. The source of these receptors is a human donor with alopecia areata.

This clone came up a few times. This rearrangement joins TRBV18 to TRBJ2-7; TRBD2 is a possible D gene (5 bases). This CDR3 comprises 14 residues. V lost 2 bases, J lost 4 bases, and 12 bases lay in between. The germline V gene encodes CDR1 KGHSH and CDR2 LQKENI. The CDR3: CASSPSLGDYEQYF. CDR3 sequence (DNA): TGTGCCAGCTCACCAAGTCTCGGGGATTACGAGCAGTACTTC.

This clone was counted a few times. The DNA for the CDR3 is TGTGCCACCTCCCGGGCCGCCGCCTACGAGCAGTACTTC. It translates to CATSRAAAYEQYF. V and J are TRBV6-6 and TRBJ2-7; D is unclear. Per germline, CDR1 MNHNY and CDR2 SVGAGI (reference sequence). The length of the CDR3 is 13 residues. V dropped 10 bases and J dropped 2 bases, with 15 bases sitting between them.

The chain carries TRBV29-1 and TRBJ1-2, with a weak D call TRBD1 (5 bases). Germline V gives CDR1 SQVTM, CDR2 ANQGSEA. V lost 6 bases to trimming and J lost 3 bases, with 14 bases between them. The CDR3 extends over 13 amino acids. The CDR3 is CSVRVQGDYGYTF. CDR3 nucleotide sequence: TGCAGCGTGCGGGTGCAGGGTGACTATGGCTACACCTTC. The full variable domain, with the rest looked up from reference TRBV29-1 and TRBJ1-2, is SAVISQKPSRDICQRGTSLTIQCQVDSQVTMMFWYRQQPGQSLTLIATANQGSEATYESGFVIDKFPISRPNLTFSTLTVSNMSPEDSSIYLCSVRVQGDYGYTFGSGTRLTVV.

This clone was detected only a few times. This sequence joins TRBV11-2 and TRBJ1-2; D is possibly TRBD1 (5 bases). CDR1 SGHAT and CDR2 FQNNGV come from the germline V gene. The CDR3 runs to 16 residues. Trimming removed 0 bases at V and 5 bases at J, with 16 bases between. For the CDR3, the DNA is TGTGCCAGCAGCTTAGATGGCAGGGCCTCTACTTATGGCTACACCTTC. This codes for CASSLDGRASTYGYTF.

This clone was counted only a few times. The rearrangement links TRBV6-5 to TRBJ2-5; 7 nucleotides agree with TRBD2. The V gene end was trimmed by 2 bases and the J gene end by 3 bases; junction bases not matched to a gene: 9. Germline V gives CDR1 MNHEY, CDR2 SVGAGI. This CDR3 region has 16 residues. DNA of the CDR3: TGTGCCAGCAGTTACACTCCACTAGCGCCAGAAGAGACCCAGTACTTC. Its protein is CASSYTPLAPEETQYF.

This clone has just a few counts. The chain has TRBV7-6 and TRBJ1-6; D is perhaps TRBD1 (6 bases). The CDR3 length is 14 residues. From germline, CDR1 is SGHVS and CDR2 FNYEAQ. Trimming left V 5 bases short and J 6 bases short, with 11 bases between. The CDR3 nucleotides are TGTGCCAGCAGCCCCCAAGGGGGTAATTCACCCCTCCACTTT. This encodes CASSPQGGNSPLHF. Looking up the rest from reference TRBV7-6 and TRBJ1-6 gives the full variable domain: GAGVSQSPRYKVTKRGQDVALRCDPISGHVSLYWYRQALGQGPEFLTYFNYEAQQDKSGLPNDRFSAERPEGSISTLTIQRTEQRDSAMYRCASSPQGGNSPLHFGNGTRLTVT.

This clone is a singleton in its sample. J is TRBJ2-7 and V is TRBV11-2; 9 bases align to TRBD2. The CDR3 has 16 amino acids. The germline CDR1 and CDR2 sequences are SGHAT and FQNNGV. Losses at the gene ends were 1 base for V and 4 bases for J; bases not matched to a gene: 8. For the CDR3, the DNA is TGTGCCAGCAGCTTAGTCCGGACTAGCGAGGGGTACGAGCAGTACTTC. Amino acid sequence: CASSLVRTSEGYEQYF.

The chain uses TRBV19 and TRBJ1-2; 8 bases are shared with TRBD1. The ends lost 3 bases at V and 4 bases at J; junction bases unmatched: 7. CDR1 and CDR2 from the germline V gene are LNHDA and SQIVND (reference sequence). The CDR3 is 15 residues long. The CDR3 reads CASSIRTGKSYGYTF. The CDR3 bases are TGTGCCAGTAGTATCAGGACAGGGAAGAGCTATGGCTACACCTTC.

A few counts support this clone. This chain uses TRBV7-9 with TRBJ2-6; 9 positions agree with TRBD1. The CDR3 runs to 17 residues. Germline V gene sequence: CDR1 SEHNR, CDR2 FQNEAQ (reference sequence). The V gene end was trimmed by 6 bases and the J gene end by 0 bases; junction bases not matched to a gene: 6. The chain's CDR3 is CASRRWTGDSGANVLTF. As DNA, the CDR3 is TGTGCCAGCAGACGCTGGACAGGGGACTCTGGGGCCAACGTCCTGACTTTC.

V is TRBV30 and J is TRBJ2-1, with D perhaps TRBD1 (6 bases). This CDR3 is built from 13 residues. Between the trimmed V and J ends, which lost 2 bases and 9 bases, there was a span of 14 bases. Germline values: CDR1 GTSNPN, CDR2 SVGIG (reference sequence). For the CDR3, the DNA is TGTGCCTGGAGTTGGAAGGGGGTTAGTGAGCAGTTCTTC. Protein sequence: CAWSWKGVSEQFF. Full variable domain (rest looked up from reference TRBV30 and TRBJ2-1): SQTIHQWPATLVQPVGSPLSLECTVEGTSNPNLYWYRQAAGRGLQLLFYSVGIGQISSEVPQNLSASRPQDRQFILSSKKLLLSDSGFYLCAWSWKGVSEQFFGPGTRLTVL.

This clone was detected many times. V is TRBV5-1 and J is TRBJ2-1, with D perhaps TRBD2 (6 bases). Trimming pared 4 bases from V and 9 bases from J, leaving 8 bases between. The CDR3 totals 11 residues. The germline V gene encodes CDR1 SGHRS and CDR2 YFSETQ. The CDR3 DNA follows: TGCGCCAGCAGCCCGGGACTTGAGCAGTTCTTC. This sequence encodes CASSPGLEQFF. The variable domain in full, completed from reference TRBV5-1 and TRBJ2-1, reads KAGVTQTPRYLIKTRGQQVTLSCSPISGHRSVSWYQQTPGQGLQFLFEYFSETQRNKGNFPGRFSGRQFSNSRSEMNVSTLELGDSALYLCASSPGLEQFFGPGTRLTVL.

The chain combines TRBV6-5 with TRBJ2-7; 8 nucleotides line up with TRBD1. Germline V gene lookup returns CDR1 MNHEY and CDR2 SVGAGI. V shed 0 bases, J shed 3 bases, and the junction held 7 bases outside the gene matches. The length of the CDR3 is 16 residues. The CDR3 spells CASSYSGQGAYYEQYF. DNA of the CDR3: TGTGCCAGCAGTTACTCCGGCCAGGGGGCTTACTACGAGCAGTACTTC.

In this sample, this clone turned up a few times. The chain employs TRBV10-3 and TRBJ2-5; the D gene is possibly TRBD1 (5 bases). The CDR3 runs to 13 residues. Trimming took 4 bases from V and 1 from J, leaving 7 bases between them. The germline gives CDR1 ENHRY, CDR2 SYGVKD. CDR3 sequence reads: CAISGGIQETQYF. CDR3 coding DNA: TGTGCCATCAGTGGGGGCATCCAAGAGACCCAGTACTTC.

V gene TRBV6-5 combines with J gene TRBJ2-7; either TRBD1 or TRBD2 may fit D (6 bases each). The CDR3 is 11 amino acids. Looked up from germline, CDR1 is MNHEY and CDR2 is SVGAGI. The V and J ends lost 6 bases and 8 bases respectively, with 11 bases between them. CDR3 in amino acids: CASRTGRQQYF. DNA for the CDR3: TGTGCCAGCAGAACAGGGAGGCAGCAGTACTTC.

This clone has more than one count but fewer than ten. The J gene is TRBJ2-3, the V gene TRBV9; D not resolved. Trimming removed 0 bases at V and 1 base at J, with 6 bases between. CDR1 is SGDLS and CDR2 is YYNGEE in the germline V gene. This CDR3 spans 14 amino acids. The CDR3 DNA sequence: TGTGCCAGCAGCGTAGATCAGGGCACAGATACGCAGTATTTT. Protein product: CASSVDQGTDTQYF. The full variable domain, in which reference TRBV9 and TRBJ2-3 provide the parts outside the CDR3, is DSGVTQTPKHLITATGQRVTLRCSPRSGDLSVYWYQQSLDQGLQFLIQYYNGEERAKGNILERFSAQQFPDLHSELNLSSLELGDSALYFCASSVDQGTDTQYFGPGTRLTVL.

This clone was observed a handful of times. The chain combines TRBV5-1 with TRBJ1-4; TRBD1 aligns across 7 bases. The J segment lost 3 bases and the V segment lost 4 bases, leaving 6 bases of the junction unmatched. Germline lookup yields CDR1 SGHRS and CDR2 YFSETQ. The CDR3 spans 15 residues. Here the CDR3 reads CASSNGQVANEKLFF. The CDR3 DNA reads TGCGCCAGCAGCAACGGACAGGTGGCTAATGAAAAACTGTTTTTT.

This clone occurred a few times. The chain links TRBV7-8 to TRBJ2-7; TRBD2 matches at 8 bases. Looked up from germline, CDR1 is SGHVS and CDR2 is FQNEAQ. This CDR3 is built from 16 residues. The V and J ends lost 2 bases and 5 bases, in that order; junction bases with no gene match: 11. Written as DNA, the CDR3 is TGTGCCAGCAGCTTATCGGTAGCGGGGACTGGAAACGAGCAGTACTTC. Protein product: CASSLSVAGTGNEQYF.

The CDR3 region has the DNA TGTGCCAGTAGTCTTCGCGTGGGCAGGGGGACCTACGAGCAGTACTTC. This encodes CASSLRVGRGTYEQYF. The gene calls are TRBV19 and TRBJ2-7; 7 bases map to TRBD1. The junction had 12 bases not matched to a gene; V was cut back by 5 bases and J by 2 bases. Germline CDR1 is LNHDA and CDR2 is SQIVND (reference sequence). This CDR3 has 16 amino acids.

CDR3 coding DNA: TGTGCCAGCAGCGTAGACGGGACAGGGCATTCACCCCTCCACTTT. It translates to CASSVDGTGHSPLHF. This chain joins TRBV9 and TRBJ1-6; 9 bases align to TRBD1. V gave up 0 bases and J gave up 8 bases; unmatched junction bases: 3. The CDR3 has 15 residues. The germline V gene encodes CDR1 SGDLS and CDR2 YYNGEE.

The chain links TRBV7-9 to TRBJ2-7, with TRBD1 matching over 9 bases. The CDR3 contains 14 residues. The germline V gene has CDR1 SEHNR and CDR2 FQNEAQ (reference sequence). The V segment lost 5 bases and the J segment 4 bases; nucleotides outside the gene matches: 6. The CDR3 here is CASSNSGTGYEQYF. In DNA form, the CDR3 reads TGTGCCAGCAGCAATTCCGGGACAGGGTACGAGCAGTACTTC.

There are a few counts of this clone. The rearrangement joins TRBV19 to TRBJ2-7; 7 bases align to TRBD1. Germline CDR1 LNHDA, CDR2 SQIVND (reference sequence). The V and J ends lost 5 bases and 0 bases, in that order; junction bases with no gene match: 4. The CDR3 contains 14 residues. The DNA for the CDR3 is TGTGCCAGTAGTGACGCAGGGGGCTCCTACGAGCAGTACTTC. It translates to CASSDAGGSYEQYF.

The gene calls are TRBV9 and TRBJ1-5, with D unresolved. Trimming cost V 4 bases and J 6 bases, with 17 bases left between them. This CDR3 contains 15 residues. Germline CDR1 and CDR2: SGDLS and YYNGEE. The CDR3 here is CASSSGGVSSQPQHF. In DNA form, the CDR3 reads TGTGCCAGCAGCAGCGGTGGGGTATCAAGTCAGCCCCAGCATTTT.

V and J are TRBV5-6 and TRBJ1-2; no reliable D call. Trimming stripped 1 base from V and 1 base from J, with 8 bases between. Germline loops: CDR1 SGHDT, CDR2 YYEEEE. This CDR3 has 14 amino acids. The DNA for the CDR3 is TGTGCCAGCAGCTTGTACAGTCTTAACTATGGCTACACCTTC. It specifies CASSLYSLNYGYTF. Together with reference TRBV5-6 and TRBJ1-2, the CDR3 gives the full variable domain: DAGVTQSPTHLIKTRGQQVTLRCSPKSGHDTVSWYQQALGQGPQFIFQYYEEEERQRGNFPDRFSGHQFPNYSSELNVNALLLGDSALYLCASSLYSLNYGYTFGSGTRLTVV.